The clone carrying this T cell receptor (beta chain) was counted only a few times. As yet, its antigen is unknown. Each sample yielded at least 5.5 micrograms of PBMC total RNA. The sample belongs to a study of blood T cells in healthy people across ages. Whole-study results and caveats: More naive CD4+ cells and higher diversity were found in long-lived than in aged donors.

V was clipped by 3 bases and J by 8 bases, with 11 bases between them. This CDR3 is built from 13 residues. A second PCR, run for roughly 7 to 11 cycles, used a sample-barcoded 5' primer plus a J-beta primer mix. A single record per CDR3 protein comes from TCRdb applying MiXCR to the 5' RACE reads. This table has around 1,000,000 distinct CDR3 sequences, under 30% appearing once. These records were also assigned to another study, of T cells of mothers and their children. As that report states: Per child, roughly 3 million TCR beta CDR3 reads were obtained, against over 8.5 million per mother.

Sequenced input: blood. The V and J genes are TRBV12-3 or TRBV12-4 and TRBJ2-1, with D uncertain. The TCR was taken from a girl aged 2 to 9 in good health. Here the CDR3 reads CASSFNTGYEQFF. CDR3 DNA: TGTGCCAGCAGTTTCAACACCGGGTATGAGCAGTTCTTC.